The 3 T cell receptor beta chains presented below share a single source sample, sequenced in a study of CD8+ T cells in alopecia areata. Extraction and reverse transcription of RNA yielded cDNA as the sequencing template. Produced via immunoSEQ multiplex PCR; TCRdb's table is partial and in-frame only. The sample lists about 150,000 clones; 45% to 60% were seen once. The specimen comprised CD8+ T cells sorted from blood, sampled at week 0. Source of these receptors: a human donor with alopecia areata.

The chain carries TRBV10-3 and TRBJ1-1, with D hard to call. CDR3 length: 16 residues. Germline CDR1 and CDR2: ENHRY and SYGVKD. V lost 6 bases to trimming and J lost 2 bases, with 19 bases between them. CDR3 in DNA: TGTGCCATCAGCCGCAGTGGGCCCTCGTTTAACACTGAAGCTTTCTTT. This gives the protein CAISRSGPSFNTEAFF.

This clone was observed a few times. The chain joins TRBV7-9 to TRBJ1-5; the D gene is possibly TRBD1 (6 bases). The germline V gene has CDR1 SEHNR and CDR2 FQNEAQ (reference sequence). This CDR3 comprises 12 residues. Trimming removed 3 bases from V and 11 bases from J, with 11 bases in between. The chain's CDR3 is CASSLGARTQHF. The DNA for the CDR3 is TGTGCCAGCAGCTTGGGGGCGCGGACCCAGCATTTT.

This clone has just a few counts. CDR3: CASSDSKRQCLFF. The CDR3 bases are TGTGCCAGCAGTGACTCGAAACGGCAGTGTCTGTTTTTT. This rearrangement joins TRBV6-4 to TRBJ1-4; D unclear. The germline gives CDR1 MRHNA, CDR2 SNTAGT. V was clipped by 0 bases and J by 14 bases, with 13 bases between them. CDR3 length: 13 residues.